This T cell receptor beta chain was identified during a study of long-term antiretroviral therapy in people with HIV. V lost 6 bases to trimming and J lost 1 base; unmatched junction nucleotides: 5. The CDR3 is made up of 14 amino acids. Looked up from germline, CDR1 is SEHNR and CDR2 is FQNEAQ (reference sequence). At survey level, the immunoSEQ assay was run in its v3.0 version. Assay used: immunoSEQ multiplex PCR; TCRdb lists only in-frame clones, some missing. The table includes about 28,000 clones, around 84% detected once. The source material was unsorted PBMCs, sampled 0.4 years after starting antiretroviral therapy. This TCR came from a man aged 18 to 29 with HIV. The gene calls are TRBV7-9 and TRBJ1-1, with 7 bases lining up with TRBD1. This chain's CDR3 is CASSPGGTNTEAFF. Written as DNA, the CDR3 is TGTGCCAGCAGTCCAGGGGGTACGAACACTGAAGCTTTCTTT.